The T cell receptor beta chain under discussion was sequenced for a study of graft-versus-host responses after intestinal transplantation. Germline lookup yields CDR1 KGHSH and CDR2 LQKENI. This CDR3 is 15 amino acids long. Trimming removed 0 bases at V and 1 base at J, with 10 bases between. Assay: immunoSEQ multiplex PCR; the TCRdb copy retains only in-frame clones and omits some. The sample records some 25,000 clones, around 94% being singletons. The sample in question was PBMCs, obtained around 29 days after intestinal transplant. The chain combines TRBV18 with TRBJ2-7; D remains unclear. This TCR was recovered from a human patient who received an intestinal transplant, so some T cells may come from the graft donor. CDR3 nucleotides: TGTGCCAGCTCACCACCTTCGGCAGGATCCTACGAGCAGTACTTC. It is translated as CASSPPSAGSYEQYF.